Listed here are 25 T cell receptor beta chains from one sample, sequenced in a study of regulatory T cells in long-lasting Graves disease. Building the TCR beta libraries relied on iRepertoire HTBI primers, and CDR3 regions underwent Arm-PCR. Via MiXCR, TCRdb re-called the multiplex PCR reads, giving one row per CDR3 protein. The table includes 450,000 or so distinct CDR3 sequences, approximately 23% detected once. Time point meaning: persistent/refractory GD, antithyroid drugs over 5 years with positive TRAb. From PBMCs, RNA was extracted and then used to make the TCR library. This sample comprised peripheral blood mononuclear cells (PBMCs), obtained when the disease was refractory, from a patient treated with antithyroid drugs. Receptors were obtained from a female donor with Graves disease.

CDR3 coding DNA: TGTGCCACCCAGGGGCGGGGCACAGATACGCAGTATTTT. The encoded protein is CATQGRGTDTQYF. V usage is TRBV28 and J usage is TRBJ2-3; perhaps TRBD1 as D (6 bases). The CDR3 loop spans 13 amino acids. V was clipped by 10 bases and J by 1 base, with 12 bases between them. Germline CDR1 and CDR2: MDHEN and SYDVKM.

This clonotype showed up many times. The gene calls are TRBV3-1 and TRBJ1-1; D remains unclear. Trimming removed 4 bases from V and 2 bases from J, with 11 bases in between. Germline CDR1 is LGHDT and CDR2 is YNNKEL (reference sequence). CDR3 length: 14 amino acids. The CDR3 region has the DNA TGTGCCAGCAGCCGGACGAGCCTTAACACTGAAGCTTTCTTT. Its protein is CASSRTSLNTEAFF. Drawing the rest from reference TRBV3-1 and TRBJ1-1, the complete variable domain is DTAVSQTPKYLVTQMGNDKSIKCEQNLGHDTMYWYKQDSKKFLKIMFSYNNKELIINETVPNRFSPKSPDKAHLNLHINSLELGDSAVYFCASSRTSLNTEAFFGQGTRLTVV.

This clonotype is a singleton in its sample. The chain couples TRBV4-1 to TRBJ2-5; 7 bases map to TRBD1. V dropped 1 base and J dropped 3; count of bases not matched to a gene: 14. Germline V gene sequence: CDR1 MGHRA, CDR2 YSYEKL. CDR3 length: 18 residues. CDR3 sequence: CASSQGRDRLLGKETQYF. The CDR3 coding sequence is TGCGCCAGCAGCCAAGGACGGGACAGACTTCTGGGAAAAGAGACCCAGTACTTC.

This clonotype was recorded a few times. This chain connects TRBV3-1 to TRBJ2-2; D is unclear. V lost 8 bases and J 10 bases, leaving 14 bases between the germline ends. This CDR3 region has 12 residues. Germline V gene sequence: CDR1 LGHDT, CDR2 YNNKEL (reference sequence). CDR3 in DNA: TGTGCCAGCGGCAGCAGGAGAGAGGAGCTGTTTTTT. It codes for CASGSRREELFF.

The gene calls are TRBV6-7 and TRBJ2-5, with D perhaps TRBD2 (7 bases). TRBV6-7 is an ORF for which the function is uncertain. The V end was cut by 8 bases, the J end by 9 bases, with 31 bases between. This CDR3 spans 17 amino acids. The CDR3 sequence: CASHLPGGQNPTEAQYF. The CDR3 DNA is TGTGCCAGCCATTTACCCGGGGGGCAGAACCCAACGGAGGCCCAGTACTTC.

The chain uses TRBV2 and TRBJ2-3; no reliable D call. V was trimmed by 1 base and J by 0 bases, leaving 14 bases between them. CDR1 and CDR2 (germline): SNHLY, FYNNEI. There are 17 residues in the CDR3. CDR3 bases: TGTGCCAGCAGTGAAGTTGTGTGGGGAACTAGCACAGATACGCAGTATTTT. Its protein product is CASSEVVWGTSTDTQYF.

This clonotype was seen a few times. The CDR3, as DNA: TGCGCCAGCAGCCCCTGGCCGGGGACAGAAAACACCGGGGAGCTGTTTTTT. Amino acid sequence: CASSPWPGTENTGELFF. The chain uses TRBV5-1 and TRBJ2-2, with 7 positions matching TRBD1. After removal of 4 bases from V and 2 bases from J, the junction contained 11 bases not matched to a gene. This CDR3 region has 17 residues. Per germline, CDR1 SGHRS and CDR2 YFSETQ.

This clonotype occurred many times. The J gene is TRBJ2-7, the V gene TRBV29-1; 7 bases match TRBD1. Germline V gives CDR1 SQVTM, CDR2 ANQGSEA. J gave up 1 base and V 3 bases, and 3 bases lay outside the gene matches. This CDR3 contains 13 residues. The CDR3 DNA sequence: TGCAGCGTTGAGAGGGACAGTTCCTACGAGCAGTACTTC. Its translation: CSVERDSSYEQYF.

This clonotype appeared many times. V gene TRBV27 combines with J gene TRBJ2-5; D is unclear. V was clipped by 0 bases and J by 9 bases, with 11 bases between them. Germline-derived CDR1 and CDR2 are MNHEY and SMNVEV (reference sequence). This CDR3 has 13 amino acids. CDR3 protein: CASSLSASPAQYF. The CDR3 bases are TGTGCCAGCAGTTTATCCGCGTCCCCCGCCCAGTACTTC.

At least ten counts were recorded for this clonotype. CDR3 nucleotides: TGTGCCAGCAGCGACAGGGTGGGGAATGGCTACACCTTC. Its translation is CASSDRVGNGYTF. The gene calls are TRBV12-3 or TRBV12-4 and TRBJ1-2, with 7 bases fitting TRBD1. The CDR3 is 13 residues long. With 6 bases clipped from V and 6 bases from J, the junction kept 7 bases outside the gene matches.

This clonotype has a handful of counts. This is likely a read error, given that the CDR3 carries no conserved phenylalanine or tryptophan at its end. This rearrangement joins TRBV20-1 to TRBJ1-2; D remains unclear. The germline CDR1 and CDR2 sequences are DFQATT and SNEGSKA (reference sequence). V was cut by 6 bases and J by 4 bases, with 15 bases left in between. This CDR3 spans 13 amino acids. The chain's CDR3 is CSAFRLMGYGYTY. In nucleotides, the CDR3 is TGCAGTGCCTTCCGCCTAATGGGCTATGGCTACACCTAC.

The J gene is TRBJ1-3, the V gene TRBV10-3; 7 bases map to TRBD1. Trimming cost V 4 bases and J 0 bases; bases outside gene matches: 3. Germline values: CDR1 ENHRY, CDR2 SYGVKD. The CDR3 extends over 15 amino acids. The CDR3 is CAISGQGDSGNTIYF. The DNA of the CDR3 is TGTGCCATCAGTGGACAGGGAGACTCTGGAAACACCATATATTTT.

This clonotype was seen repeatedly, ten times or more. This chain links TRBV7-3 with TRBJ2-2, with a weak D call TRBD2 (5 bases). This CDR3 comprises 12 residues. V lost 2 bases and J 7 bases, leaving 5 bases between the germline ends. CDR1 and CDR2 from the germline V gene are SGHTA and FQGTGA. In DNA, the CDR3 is TGTGCCAGCAGCTTAGGGAGCGGGGAGCTGTTTTTT. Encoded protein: CASSLGSGELFF.

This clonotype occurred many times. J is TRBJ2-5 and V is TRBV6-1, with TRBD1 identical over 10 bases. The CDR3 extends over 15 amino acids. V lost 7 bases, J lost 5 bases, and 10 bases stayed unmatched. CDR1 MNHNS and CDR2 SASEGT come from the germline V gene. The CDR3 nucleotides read TGTGCCAGCACTGTGACGGGGACAGGGGACGAGACCCAGTACTTC. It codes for CASTVTGTGDETQYF.

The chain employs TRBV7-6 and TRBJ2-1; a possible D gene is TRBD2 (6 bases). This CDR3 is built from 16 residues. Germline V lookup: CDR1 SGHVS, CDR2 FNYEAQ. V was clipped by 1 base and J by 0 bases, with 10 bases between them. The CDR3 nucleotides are TGTGCCAGCAGCTTAGTCGCGGGGAGCTCCTACAATGAGCAGTTCTTC. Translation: CASSLVAGSSYNEQFF.

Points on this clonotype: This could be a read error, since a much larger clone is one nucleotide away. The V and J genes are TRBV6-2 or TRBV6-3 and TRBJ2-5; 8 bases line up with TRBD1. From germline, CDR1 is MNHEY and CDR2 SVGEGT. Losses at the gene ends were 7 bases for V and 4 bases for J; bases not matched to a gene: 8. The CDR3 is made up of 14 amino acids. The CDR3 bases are TGTGCCAGCAATCAAGGACAGGGCGGAGAGACCCAGTACTTC. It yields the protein CASNQGQGGETQYF.

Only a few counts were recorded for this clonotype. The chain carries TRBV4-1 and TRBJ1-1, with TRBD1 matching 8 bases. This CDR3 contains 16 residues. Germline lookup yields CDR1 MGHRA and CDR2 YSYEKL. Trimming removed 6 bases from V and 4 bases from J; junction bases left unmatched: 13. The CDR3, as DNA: TGCGCCAGCAGGGGTGACCCTCACAGGGGGAGCACTGAAGCTTTCTTT. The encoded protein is CASRGDPHRGSTEAFF.

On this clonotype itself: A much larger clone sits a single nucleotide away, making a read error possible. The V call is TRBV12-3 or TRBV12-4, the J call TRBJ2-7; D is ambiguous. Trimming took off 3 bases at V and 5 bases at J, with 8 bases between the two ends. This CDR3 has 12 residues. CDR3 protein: CASSLAAHEQYF. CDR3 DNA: TGTGCCAGCAGTTTGGCGGCCCACGAGCAGTACTTC.

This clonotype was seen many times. The CDR3 sequence: CASRGTSGSEATGELFF. Written as DNA, the CDR3 is TGTGCCAGCAGAGGGACTAGCGGGAGTGAAGCCACCGGGGAGCTGTTTTTT. The rearrangement uses TRBV28 and TRBJ2-2, with 14 bases lining up with TRBD2. With V trimmed by 6 bases and J by 4 bases, 7 bases remained unmatched. The CDR3 has 17 residues. CDR1 MDHEN and CDR2 SYDVKM come from the germline V gene. The full variable domain, completed using reference TRBV28 and TRBJ2-2, is DVKVTQSSRYLVKRTGEKVFLECVQDMDHENMFWYRQDPGLGLRLIYFSYDVKMKEKGDIPEGYSVSREKKERFSLILESASTNQTSMYLCASRGTSGSEATGELFFGEGSRLTVL.

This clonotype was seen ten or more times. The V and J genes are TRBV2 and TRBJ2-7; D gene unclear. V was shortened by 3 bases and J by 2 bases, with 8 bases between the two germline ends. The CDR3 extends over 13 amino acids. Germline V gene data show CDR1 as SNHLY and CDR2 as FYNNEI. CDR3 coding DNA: TGTGCCAGCAGTGAGGACGGCGCCTACGAGCAGTACTTC. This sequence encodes CASSEDGAYEQYF.

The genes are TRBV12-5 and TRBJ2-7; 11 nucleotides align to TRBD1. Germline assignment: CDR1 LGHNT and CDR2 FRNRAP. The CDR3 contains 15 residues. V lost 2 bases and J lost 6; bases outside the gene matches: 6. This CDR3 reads CASGLPPGQGGEQYF. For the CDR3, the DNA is TGTGCTAGTGGTTTGCCCCCGGGACAGGGGGGCGAGCAGTACTTC.

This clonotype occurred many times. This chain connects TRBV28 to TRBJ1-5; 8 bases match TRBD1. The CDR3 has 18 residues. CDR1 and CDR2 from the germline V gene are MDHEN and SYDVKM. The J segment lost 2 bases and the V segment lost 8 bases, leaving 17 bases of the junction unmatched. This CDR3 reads CASGEGTGPIEGNQPQHF. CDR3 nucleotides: TGTGCCAGCGGCGAGGGGACAGGTCCTATAGAGGGCAATCAGCCCCAGCATTTT.

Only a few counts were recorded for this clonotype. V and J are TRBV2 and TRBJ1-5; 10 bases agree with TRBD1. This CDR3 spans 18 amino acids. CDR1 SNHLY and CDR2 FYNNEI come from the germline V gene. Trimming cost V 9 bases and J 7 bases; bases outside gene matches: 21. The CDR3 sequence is CARDPQISGQGYLQPQHF. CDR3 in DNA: TGTGCCAGAGACCCACAAATTTCGGGACAGGGGTATCTACAGCCCCAGCATTTT.

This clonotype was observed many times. In DNA form, the CDR3 reads TGTGCCAGCAGCTACCCGGGACACGTTGACGAGCAGTACTTC. Its translation: CASSYPGHVDEQYF. This rearrangement joins TRBV7-9 to TRBJ2-7; maybe TRBD1 (6 bases). Germline values: CDR1 SEHNR, CDR2 FQNEAQ (reference sequence). The CDR3 sequence is 14 residues long. V shed 4 bases and J shed 5 bases, with 15 bases lying between them.

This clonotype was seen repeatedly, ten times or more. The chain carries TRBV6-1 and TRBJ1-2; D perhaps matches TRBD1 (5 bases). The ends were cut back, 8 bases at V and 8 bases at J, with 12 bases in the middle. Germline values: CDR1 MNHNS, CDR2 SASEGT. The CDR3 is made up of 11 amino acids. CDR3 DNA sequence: TGTGCCAGCTACGCAGGGCTGGGCTACACCTTC. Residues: CASYAGLGYTF.